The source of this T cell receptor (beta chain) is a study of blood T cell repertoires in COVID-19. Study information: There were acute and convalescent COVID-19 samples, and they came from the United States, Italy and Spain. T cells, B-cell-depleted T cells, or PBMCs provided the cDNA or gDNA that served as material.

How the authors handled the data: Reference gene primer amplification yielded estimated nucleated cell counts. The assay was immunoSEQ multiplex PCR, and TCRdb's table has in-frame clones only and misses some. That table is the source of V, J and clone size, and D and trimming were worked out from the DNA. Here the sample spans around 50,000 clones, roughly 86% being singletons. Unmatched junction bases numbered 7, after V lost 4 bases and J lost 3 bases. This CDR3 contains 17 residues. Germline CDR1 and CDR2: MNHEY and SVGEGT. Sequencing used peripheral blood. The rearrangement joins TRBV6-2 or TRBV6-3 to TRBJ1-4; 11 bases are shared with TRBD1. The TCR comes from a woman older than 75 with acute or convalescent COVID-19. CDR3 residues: CASSFGQGAGANEKLFF. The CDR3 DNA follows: TGTGCCAGCAGTTTCGGACAGGGGGCAGGAGCTAATGAAAAACTGTTTTTT.